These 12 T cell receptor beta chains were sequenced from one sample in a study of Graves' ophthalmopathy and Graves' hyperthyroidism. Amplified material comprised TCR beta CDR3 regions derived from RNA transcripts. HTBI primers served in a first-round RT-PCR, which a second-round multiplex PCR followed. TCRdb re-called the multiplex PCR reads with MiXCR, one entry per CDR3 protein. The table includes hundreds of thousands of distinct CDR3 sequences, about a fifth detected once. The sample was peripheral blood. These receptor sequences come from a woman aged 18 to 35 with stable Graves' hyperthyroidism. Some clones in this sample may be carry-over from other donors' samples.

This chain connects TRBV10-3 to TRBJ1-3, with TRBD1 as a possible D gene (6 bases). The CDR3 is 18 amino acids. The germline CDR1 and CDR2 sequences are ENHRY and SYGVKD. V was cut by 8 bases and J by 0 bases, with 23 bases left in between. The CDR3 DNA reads TGTGCCATCTCCGGGGGGCGCCTCCCGCATTTCTCTGGAAACACCATATATTTT. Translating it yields CAISGGRLPHFSGNTIYF.

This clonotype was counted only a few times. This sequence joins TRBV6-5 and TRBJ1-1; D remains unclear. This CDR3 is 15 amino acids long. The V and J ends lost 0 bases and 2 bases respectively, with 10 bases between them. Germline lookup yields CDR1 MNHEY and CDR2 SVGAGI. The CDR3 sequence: CASSYSGKDNTEAFF. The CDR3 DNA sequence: TGTGCCAGCAGTTACTCAGGGAAGGATAACACTGAAGCTTTCTTT.

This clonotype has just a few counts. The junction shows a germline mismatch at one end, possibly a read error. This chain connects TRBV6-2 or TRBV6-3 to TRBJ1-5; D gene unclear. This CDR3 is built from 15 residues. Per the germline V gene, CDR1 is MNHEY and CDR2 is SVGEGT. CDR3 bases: TGTACCAGCAGTTTTTTTTCGGGAAGCAATCAGCCCCAGCATTTT. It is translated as CTSSFFSGSNQPQHF.

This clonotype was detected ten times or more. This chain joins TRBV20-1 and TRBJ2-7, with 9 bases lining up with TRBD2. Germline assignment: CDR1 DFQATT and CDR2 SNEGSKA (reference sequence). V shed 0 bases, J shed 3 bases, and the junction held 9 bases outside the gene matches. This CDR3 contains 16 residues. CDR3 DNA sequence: TGCAGTGCTAGAGATCTTAGCGGGAGTTATAACTACGAGCAGTACTTC. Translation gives CSARDLSGSYNYEQYF.

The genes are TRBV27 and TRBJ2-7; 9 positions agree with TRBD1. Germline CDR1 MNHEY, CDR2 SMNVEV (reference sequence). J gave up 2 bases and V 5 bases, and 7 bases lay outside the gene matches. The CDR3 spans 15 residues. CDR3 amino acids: CASSPHRGPTYEQYF. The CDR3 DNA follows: TGTGCCAGCAGTCCCCACAGGGGGCCAACCTACGAGCAGTACTTC.

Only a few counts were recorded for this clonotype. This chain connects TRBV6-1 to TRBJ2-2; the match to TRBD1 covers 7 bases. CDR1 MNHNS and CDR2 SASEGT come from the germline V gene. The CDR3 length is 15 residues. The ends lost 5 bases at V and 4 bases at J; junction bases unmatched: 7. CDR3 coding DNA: TGTGCCAGCAGTACCACAGGGGTCGGCACCGGGGAGCTGTTTTTT. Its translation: CASSTTGVGTGELFF.

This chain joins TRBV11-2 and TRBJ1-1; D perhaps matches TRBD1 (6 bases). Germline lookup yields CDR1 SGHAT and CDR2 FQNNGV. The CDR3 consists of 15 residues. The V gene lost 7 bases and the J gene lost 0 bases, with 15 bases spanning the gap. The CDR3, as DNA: TGTGCCAGCACCGCCTCAGGGGAATTGAACACTGAAGCTTTCTTT. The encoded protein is CASTASGELNTEAFF.

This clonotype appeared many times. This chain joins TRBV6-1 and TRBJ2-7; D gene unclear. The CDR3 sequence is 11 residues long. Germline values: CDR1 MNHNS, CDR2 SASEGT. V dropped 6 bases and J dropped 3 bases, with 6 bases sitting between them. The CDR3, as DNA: TGTGCCAGCAGCTCTATCTACGAGCAGTACTTC. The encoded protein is CASSSIYEQYF.

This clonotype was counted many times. The CDR3 DNA follows: TGTGCCAGCAGTGACTCGCACTTATCGAACACTGAAGCTTTCTTT. Amino acid sequence: CASSDSHLSNTEAFF. This chain connects TRBV6-4 to TRBJ1-1; D is unresolved. Germline-derived CDR1 and CDR2 are MRHNA and SNTAGT. V lost 0 bases to trimming and J lost 1 base, with 9 bases between them. The CDR3 has 15 amino acids.

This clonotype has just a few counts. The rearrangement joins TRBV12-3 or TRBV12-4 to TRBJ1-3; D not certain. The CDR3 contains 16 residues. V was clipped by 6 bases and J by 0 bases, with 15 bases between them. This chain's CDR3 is CASSRHSKSSGNTIYF. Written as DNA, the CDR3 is TGTGCCAGCAGCCGCCACAGCAAGAGCTCTGGAAACACCATATATTTT.

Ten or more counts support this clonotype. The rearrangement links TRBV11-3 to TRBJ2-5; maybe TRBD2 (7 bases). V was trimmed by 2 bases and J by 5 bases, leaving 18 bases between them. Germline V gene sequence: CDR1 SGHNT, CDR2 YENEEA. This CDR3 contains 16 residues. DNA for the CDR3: TGTGCCAGCAGCTTAAGGTCGGCGGGGGCGCTTGAGACCCAGTACTTC. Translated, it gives CASSLRSAGALETQYF. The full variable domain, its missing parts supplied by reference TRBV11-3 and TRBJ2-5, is EAGVVQSPRYKIIEKKQPVAFWCNPISGHNTLYWYLQNLGQGPELLIRYENEEAVDDSQLPKDRFSAERLKGVDSTLKIQPAELGDSAVYLCASSLRSAGALETQYFGPGTRLLVL.

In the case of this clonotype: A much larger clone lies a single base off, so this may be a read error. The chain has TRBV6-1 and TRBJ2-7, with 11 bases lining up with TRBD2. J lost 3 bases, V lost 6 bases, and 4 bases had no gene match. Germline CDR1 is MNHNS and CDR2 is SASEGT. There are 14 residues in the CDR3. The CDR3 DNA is TGTGCCAGCAGCATAACTAGCGGGGGCTACGAGCAGTACTTC. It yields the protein CASSITSGGYEQYF.